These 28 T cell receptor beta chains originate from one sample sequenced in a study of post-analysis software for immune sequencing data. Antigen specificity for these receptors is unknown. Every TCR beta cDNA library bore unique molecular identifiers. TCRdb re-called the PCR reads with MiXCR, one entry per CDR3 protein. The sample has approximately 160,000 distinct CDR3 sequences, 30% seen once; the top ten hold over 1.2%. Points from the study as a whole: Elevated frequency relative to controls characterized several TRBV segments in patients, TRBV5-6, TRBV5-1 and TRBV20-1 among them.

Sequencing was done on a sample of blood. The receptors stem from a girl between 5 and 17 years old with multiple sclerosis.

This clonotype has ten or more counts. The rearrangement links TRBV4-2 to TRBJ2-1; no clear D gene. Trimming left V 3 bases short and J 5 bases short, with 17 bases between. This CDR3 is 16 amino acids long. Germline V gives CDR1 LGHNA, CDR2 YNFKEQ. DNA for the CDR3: TGTGCCAGCAGCCACCTCGCAGGCGAGATGGACAATGAGCAGTTCTTC. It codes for CASSHLAGEMDNEQFF.

The CDR3 sequence: CASSPGQAPLYGYTF. The CDR3 DNA sequence: TGTGCCAGCAGCCCGGGACAGGCTCCCCTCTATGGCTACACCTTC. The gene calls are TRBV6-2 or TRBV6-3 and TRBJ1-2; 8 bases are a match to TRBD1. Germline values: CDR1 MNHEY, CDR2 SVGEGT. Losses at the gene ends were 6 bases for V and 4 bases for J; bases not matched to a gene: 10. The CDR3 loop spans 15 amino acids.

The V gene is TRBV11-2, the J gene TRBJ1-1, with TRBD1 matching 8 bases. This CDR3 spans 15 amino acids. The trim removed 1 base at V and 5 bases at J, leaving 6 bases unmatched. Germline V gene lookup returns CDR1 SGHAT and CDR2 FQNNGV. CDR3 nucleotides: TGTGCCAGCAGCTTAGTTGAGACAGGGGTGACTGAAGCTTTCTTT. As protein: CASSLVETGVTEAFF.

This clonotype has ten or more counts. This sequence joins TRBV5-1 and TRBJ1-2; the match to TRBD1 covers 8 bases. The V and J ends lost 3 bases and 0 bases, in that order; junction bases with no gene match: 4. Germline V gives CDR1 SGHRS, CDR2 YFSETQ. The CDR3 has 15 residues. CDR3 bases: TGCGCCAGCAGCTACGGGGACAGGACTAACTATGGCTACACCTTC. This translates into CASSYGDRTNYGYTF.

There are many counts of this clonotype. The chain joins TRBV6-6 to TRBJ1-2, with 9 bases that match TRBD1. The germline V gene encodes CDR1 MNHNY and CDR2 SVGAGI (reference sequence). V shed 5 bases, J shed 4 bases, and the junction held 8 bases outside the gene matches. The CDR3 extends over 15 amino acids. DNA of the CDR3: TGTGCCAGCAGTCAGACAGGGGGTCTAAGCTATGGCTACACCTTC. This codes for CASSQTGGLSYGYTF.

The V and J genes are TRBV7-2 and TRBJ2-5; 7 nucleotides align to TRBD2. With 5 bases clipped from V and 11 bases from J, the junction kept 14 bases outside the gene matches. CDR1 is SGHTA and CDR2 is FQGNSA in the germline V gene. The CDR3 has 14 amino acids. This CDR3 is CASSPSGLPNEQYF. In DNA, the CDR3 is TGTGCCAGCAGCCCCTCGGGACTACCCAATGAGCAGTACTTC.

DNA for the CDR3: TGCGCCAGCAGCCCCAATCCCGTAGGGGGCTCCTACAATGAGCAGTTCTTC. As protein: CASSPNPVGGSYNEQFF. The chain recombines TRBV4-3 with TRBJ2-1, with a weak D call TRBD1 (6 bases). Looked up from germline, CDR1 is LGHNA and CDR2 is YSLEER. This CDR3 spans 17 amino acids. Trimming removed 4 bases from V and 0 bases from J, with 16 bases in between.

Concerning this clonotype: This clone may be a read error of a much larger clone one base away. The chain's CDR3 is CSVEGGDRVSSYEQYF. The CDR3 DNA sequence: TGCAGCGTTGAGGGGGGGGACAGGGTGAGCTCCTACGAGCAGTACTTC. This chain connects TRBV29-1 to TRBJ2-7; 9 positions match TRBD1. The CDR3 covers 16 residues. CDR1 SQVTM and CDR2 ANQGSEA come from the germline V gene. The J segment lost 0 bases and the V segment lost 3 bases, leaving 9 bases of the junction unmatched.

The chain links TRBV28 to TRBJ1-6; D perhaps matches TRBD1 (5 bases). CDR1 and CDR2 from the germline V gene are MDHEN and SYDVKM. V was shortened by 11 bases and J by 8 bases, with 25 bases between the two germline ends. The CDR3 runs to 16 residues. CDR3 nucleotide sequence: TGTGCCTGCACCCCCGGCAGGCAGGGTCCTTATTCACCCCTCCACTTT. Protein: CACTPGRQGPYSPLHF.

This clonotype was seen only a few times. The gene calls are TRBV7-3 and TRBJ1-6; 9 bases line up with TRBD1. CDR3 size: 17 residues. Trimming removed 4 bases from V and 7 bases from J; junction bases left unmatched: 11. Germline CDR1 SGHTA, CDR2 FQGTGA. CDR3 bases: TGTGCCAGCAGCTCCCCCCCCGGGACAGGGATCAATTCACCCCTCCACTTT. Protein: CASSSPPGTGINSPLHF.

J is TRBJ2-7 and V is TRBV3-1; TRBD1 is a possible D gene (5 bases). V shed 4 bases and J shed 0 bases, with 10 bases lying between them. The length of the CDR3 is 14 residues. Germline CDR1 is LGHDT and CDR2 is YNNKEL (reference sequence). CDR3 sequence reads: CASSPRGASYEQYF. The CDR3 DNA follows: TGTGCCAGCAGCCCCCGTGGGGCCTCCTACGAGCAGTACTTC.

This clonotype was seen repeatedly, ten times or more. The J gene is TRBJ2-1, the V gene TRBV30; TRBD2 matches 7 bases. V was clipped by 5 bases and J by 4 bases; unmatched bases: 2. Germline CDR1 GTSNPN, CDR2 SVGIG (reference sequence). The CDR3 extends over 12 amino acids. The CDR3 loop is CAWSAGYNEQFF. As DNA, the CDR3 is TGTGCCTGGTCAGCGGGGTACAATGAGCAGTTCTTC.

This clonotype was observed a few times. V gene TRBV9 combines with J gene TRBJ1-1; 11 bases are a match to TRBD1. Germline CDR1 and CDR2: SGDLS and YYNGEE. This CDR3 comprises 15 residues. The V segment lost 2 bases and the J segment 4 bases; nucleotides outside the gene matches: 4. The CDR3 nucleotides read TGTGCCAGCAGCGTCACCGGGACAGGGGGCACTGAAGCTTTCTTT. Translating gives CASSVTGTGGTEAFF.

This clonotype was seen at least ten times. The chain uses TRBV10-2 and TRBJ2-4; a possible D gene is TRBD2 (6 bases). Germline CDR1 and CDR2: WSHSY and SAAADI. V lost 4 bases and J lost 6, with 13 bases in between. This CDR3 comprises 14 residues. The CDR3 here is CASSVGGSLNIQYF. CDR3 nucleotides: TGCGCCAGCAGTGTTGGGGGGTCCCTAAACATTCAGTACTTC.

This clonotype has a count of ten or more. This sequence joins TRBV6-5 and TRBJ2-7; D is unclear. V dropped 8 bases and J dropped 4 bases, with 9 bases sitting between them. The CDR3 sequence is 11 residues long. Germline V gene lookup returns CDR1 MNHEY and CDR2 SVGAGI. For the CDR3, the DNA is TGTGCCAGCGCTCTAGGGTACGAGCAGTACTTC. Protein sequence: CASALGYEQYF.

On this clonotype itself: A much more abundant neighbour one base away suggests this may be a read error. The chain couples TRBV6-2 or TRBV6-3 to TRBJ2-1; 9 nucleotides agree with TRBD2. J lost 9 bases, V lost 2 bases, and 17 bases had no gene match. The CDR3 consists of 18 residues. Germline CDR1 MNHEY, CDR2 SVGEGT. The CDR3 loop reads CASSYPGVAGALLGEQFF. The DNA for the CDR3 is TGTGCCAGCAGTTACCCCGGGGTAGCGGGAGCGCTGTTAGGTGAGCAGTTCTTC.

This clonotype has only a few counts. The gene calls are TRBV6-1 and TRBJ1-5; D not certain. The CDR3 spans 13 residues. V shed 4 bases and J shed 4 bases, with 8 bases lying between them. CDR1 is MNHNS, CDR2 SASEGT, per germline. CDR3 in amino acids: CASSGALNQPQHF. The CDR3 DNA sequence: TGTGCCAGCAGTGGGGCTCTAAATCAGCCCCAGCATTTT.

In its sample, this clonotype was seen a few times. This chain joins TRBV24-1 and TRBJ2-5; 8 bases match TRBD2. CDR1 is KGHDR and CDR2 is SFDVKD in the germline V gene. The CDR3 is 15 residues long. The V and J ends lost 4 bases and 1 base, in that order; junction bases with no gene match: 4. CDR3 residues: CATSDQTSGQETQYF. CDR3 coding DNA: TGTGCCACCAGTGACCAAACTAGCGGCCAAGAGACCCAGTACTTC.

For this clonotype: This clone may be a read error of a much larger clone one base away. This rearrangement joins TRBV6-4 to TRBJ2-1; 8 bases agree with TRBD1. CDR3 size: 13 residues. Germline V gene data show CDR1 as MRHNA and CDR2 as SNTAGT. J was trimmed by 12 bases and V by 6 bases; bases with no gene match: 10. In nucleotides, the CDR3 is TGTGCCAGCAGGGAAAGCACCGGGACAGGGCAGTTCTTC. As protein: CASRESTGTGQFF.

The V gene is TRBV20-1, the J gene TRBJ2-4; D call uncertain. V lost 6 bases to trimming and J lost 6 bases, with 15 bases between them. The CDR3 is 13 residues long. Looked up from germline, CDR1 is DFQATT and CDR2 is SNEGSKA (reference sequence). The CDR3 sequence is CSALGYGRNIQYF. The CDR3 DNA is TGCAGTGCGCTGGGGTACGGAAGAAACATTCAGTACTTC.

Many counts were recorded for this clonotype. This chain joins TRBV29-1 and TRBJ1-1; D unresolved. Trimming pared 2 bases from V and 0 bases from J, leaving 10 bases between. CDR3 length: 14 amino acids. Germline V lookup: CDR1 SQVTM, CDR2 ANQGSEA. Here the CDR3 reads CSVESGFMNTEAFF. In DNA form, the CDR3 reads TGCAGCGTTGAAAGTGGCTTCATGAACACTGAAGCTTTCTTT.

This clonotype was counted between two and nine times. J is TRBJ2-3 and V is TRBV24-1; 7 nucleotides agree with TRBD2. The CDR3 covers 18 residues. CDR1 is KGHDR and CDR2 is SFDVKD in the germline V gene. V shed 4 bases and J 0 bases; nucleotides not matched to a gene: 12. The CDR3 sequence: CATSDRTRGGLSTDTQYF. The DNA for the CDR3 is TGTGCCACCAGTGACCGAACCCGCGGGGGACTAAGCACAGATACGCAGTATTTT.

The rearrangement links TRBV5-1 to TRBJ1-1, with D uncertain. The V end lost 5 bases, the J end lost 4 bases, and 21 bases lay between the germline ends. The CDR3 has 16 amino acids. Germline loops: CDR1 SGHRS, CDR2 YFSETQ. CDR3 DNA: TGCGCCAGCAGTTCCAGGACGGAGCTTATGAGCACTGAAGCTTTCTTT. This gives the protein CASSSRTELMSTEAFF.

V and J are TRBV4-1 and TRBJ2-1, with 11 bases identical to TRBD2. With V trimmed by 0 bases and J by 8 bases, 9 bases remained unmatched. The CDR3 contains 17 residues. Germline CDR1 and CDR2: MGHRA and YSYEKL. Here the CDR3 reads CASSQEIAGGYCDEQFF. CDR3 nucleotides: TGCGCCAGCAGCCAAGAAATAGCGGGAGGGTATTGTGATGAGCAGTTCTTC.

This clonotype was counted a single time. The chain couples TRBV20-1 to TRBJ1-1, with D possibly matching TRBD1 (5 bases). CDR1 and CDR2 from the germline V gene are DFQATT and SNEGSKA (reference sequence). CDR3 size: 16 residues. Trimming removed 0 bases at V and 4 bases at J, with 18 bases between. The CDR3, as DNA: TGCAGTGCTAGAGATGCGGGACGGACCCTCCCCACTGAAGCTTTCTTT. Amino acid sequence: CSARDAGRTLPTEAFF.

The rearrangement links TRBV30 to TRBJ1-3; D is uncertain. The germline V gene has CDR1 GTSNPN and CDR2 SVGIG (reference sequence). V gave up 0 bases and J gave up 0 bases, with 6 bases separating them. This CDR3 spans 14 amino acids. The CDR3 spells CAWSVLSSGNTIYF. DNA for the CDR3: TGTGCCTGGAGTGTATTGTCCTCTGGAAACACCATATATTTT.

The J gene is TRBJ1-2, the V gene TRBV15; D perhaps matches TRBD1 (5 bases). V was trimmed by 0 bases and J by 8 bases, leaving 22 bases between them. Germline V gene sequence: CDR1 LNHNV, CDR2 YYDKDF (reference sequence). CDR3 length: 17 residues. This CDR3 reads CATSREPPSSGGRGYTF. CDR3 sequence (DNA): TGTGCCACCAGCAGAGAGCCCCCGTCTTCGGGGGGTAGAGGCTACACCTTC.

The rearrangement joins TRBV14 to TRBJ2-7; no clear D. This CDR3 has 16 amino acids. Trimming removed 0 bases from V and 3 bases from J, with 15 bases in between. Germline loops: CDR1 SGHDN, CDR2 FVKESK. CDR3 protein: CASSQDWDFPHYEQYF. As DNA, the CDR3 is TGTGCCAGCAGCCAAGATTGGGATTTCCCGCACTACGAGCAGTACTTC.